This TCR beta chain was sequenced during a study of T cell responses to AZD1222 COVID-19 vaccine. The study's findings and limits: Donor demographics were predominantly white British with a female majority; clonal diversity may be underestimated.

As concerns this clone: Its antigen is not known.

Between the trimmed V and J ends, which lost 3 bases and 5 bases, there was a span of 19 bases. This CDR3 has 16 amino acids. Germline V gene data show CDR1 as SEHNR and CDR2 as FQNEAQ (reference sequence). The assay was immunoSEQ multiplex PCR, and TCRdb's table has in-frame clones only and misses some. The data contain roughly 100,000 clones, around nine tenths of them singletons. The genes are TRBV7-9 and TRBJ1-1, with D perhaps TRBD1 (5 bases). The material sequenced was peripheral blood, taken on day 0 of AZD1222 vaccination. This TCR was recovered from an adult in good health. This CDR3 reads CASSLGGSLQLTEAFF. CDR3 nucleotide sequence: TGTGCCAGCAGCTTGGGGGGGAGCCTACAATTAACTGAAGCTTTCTTT. Full variable domain (rest looked up from reference TRBV7-9 and TRBJ1-1): DTGVSQNPRHKITKRGQNVTFRCDPISEHNRLYWYRQTLGQGPEFLTYFQNEAQLEKSRLLSDRFSAERPKGSFSTLEIQRTEQGDSAMYLCASSLGGSLQLTEAFFGQGTRLTVV.